This T cell receptor (beta chain) was identified in a study of human T cells and chemical hapten exposure (dated by TCRdb to the early 2020s). Study-wide context: For sensitization, 2% DPC in acetone was applied to an approximately 2 cm by approximately 2 cm area of upper inner arm skin. Alopecia areata with under or over 50% scalp involvement, alopecia totalis and alopecia universalis were represented in the patient cohort, which was mostly female. For TCR sequencing, blood came from 25 to 35 alopecia patients at anywhere from one to four time points (pre-sensitization, 2, 6 and 24 weeks). Patch tests used Finn chambers with 0.01% DPC on the upper back, scored after 6 days by International Contact Dermatitis Research Group standards. The study tracked peripheral blood TCR repertoire changes in vivo during primary and secondary sensitization to the hapten diphenylcyclopropenone (DPC) in alopecia patients. Throughout the roughly 23-week study period, patients were also given weekly therapeutic DPC doses on the scalp. Libraries were pooled for sequencing, and per-sample TCR yields varied mainly because of small differences in library volumes within the pool. Blood was sampled from patients pre-sensitization (week 0) and at 2, 6 and about 24 weeks after DPC sensitization. What the study reported, not specific to this receptor: Repeated subsampling changed both the strength of the expansion versus patch-test correlation and the threshold at which that correlation became significant. Compared with pre-sensitization or healthy control sets, expanded TCRs formed significantly more large CDR3 similarity clusters, which is consistent with antigen-driven responses. No change with DPC sensitization was found in the number of TCRs above 1 in 1000 frequency, and no evidence of global repertoire structure alterations was found. Alopecia, a presumed autoimmune disease, was present in all patients, so the immune response of the patients might differ from that of healthy individuals. The number of PT1 expanded TCRs positively correlated with patch test score, significant at thresholds 8, 16 and 32 but not 4.

Concerning this clonotype itself: Its antigen remains undetermined. Base qualities are missing; no much larger clone stands one base away.

The germline V and J ends show losses of 6 bases and 7 bases respectively, and no gene match explains 9 bases of the junction. CDR3 length: 14 amino acids, cysteine to phenylalanine. The sequence is cut down to CDR3 DNA, 42 bases in frame from base 1. The germline V gene encodes CDR1 SGHTA and CDR2 FQGTGA. The time point label, read with the paper, signifies: pre-sensitization, week 0. What this sample's treatment or condition label stands for: therapeutic diphenylcyclopropenone sensitization with weekly scalp DPC. Blood at each patch-test visit was drawn before the patch test was applied. Patients were eligible if aged 18 to 70, diagnosed with alopecia and judged suitable for DPC therapy, and pregnant patients were excluded. Unfractionated whole blood was collected in Tempus Blood RNA tubes, and total RNA was extracted from that blood. Library preparation employed RACE. The instrument given in TCRdb is NextSeq 500. During library preparation, unique molecular identifiers were attached to individual cDNA molecules so that TCRs could be counted in a quantitative, reproducible way. Both TCR alpha and TCR beta chains were sequenced from each blood RNA sample. The original methods were these. A median of about 87,000 TCRs per sample was observed, with a range of 23,224 to 690,600. V, J and CDR3 annotation of the TCR reads was performed with the Decombinator software suite. For PS versus PT1 abundance plots, all samples were subsampled to the same number of TCRs (28,000). Expanded TCRs were defined as absent before sensitization and observed at least eight times at the 2-week time point. The public sequencing data were trimmed at Q25 with fastp and processed into clonotypes with MiXCR by TCRdb, which kept only in-frame beta chains. Records with the same CDR3 protein are collapsed into one entry carrying the most frequent genes and DNA. For this entry, the V and J calls and clone size follow TCRdb and not the study's own pipeline. This sample gives some 400,000 distinct CDR3 sequences in total; more than 4.5% of them show up just once. The top ten clonotypes cover around 2.6% of the sample.

The source material was whole blood, sampled in connection with sensitization to the hapten diphenylcyclopropenone (DPC). This clonotype originated in a woman in her fifties or sixties with alopecia areata. Some clones in this sample may be carry-over from other donors' samples. The rearranged chain carries TRBV7-3 and TRBJ1-2; TRBD1 lines up with 9 middle nucleotides. The CDR3 in this case is CASRATGGMGGYTF. The base sequence is TGTGCCAGCAGAGCGACAGGGGGTATGGGTGGCTACACCTTC.